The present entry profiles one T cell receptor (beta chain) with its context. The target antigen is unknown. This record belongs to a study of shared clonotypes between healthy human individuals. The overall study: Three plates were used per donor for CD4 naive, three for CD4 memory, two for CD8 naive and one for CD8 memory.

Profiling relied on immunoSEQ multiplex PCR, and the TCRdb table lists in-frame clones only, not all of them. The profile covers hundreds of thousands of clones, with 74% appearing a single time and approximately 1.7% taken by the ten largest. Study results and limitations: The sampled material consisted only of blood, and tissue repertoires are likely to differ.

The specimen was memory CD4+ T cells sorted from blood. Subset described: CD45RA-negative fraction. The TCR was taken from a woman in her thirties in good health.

The CDR3 bases are TGTGCCAGTAGCCGGACTTCGGCCCAATCCCCCTACGAGCAGTACTTC. It specifies CASSRTSAQSPYEQYF. The V and J genes are TRBV19 and TRBJ2-7, with a possible D match to TRBD2 (5 bases). V shed 6 bases and J shed 2 bases, with 20 bases lying between them. This CDR3 is 16 amino acids long. Germline CDR1 is LNHDA and CDR2 is SQIVND (reference sequence).